The rows below give T cell receptor beta chains drawn from one sample of a study of circulating CD8 cells and anti-PD-1 response in melanoma. TCRdb ran MiXCR on the reads and lists one entry per CDR3 protein. The table has hundreds of distinct CDR3 sequences, approximately 12% seen once. This material consisted of CD8+ T cells from PBMCs, taken at baseline or after one month of anti-PD-1 therapy (not recorded which). These TCRs come from a human donor with melanoma. CDR3s include the opening cysteine and the closing phenylalanine or tryptophan. The order of the fields is D gene, J gene, V gene, clone size, CDR3 DNA, CDR3 protein. A D gene is named only where the DNA matches it firmly. Clone size is given for some rows only: seen once, a few or many times, or a class if the clone is expanded.

>TRBD2|TRBJ2-3|TRBV2|medium-sized
TGTGCCAGCAGTGACGCGAGCGAGCTAGCGGGGGGAGATACGCAGTATTTT
CASSDASELAGGDTQYF
>TRBD1|TRBJ2-2|TRBV28|medium-sized
TGTGCCAGCACCGCGGACAGGGGCCCCCGGGAGCTGTTTTTT
CASTADRGPRELFF
>.|TRBJ2-7|TRBV2|.
TGTGCCAGCAGTGAGAGGGGCTGGGGGGAGACATCCTACGAGCAGTACTTC
CASSERGWGETSYEQYF
>.|TRBJ2-1|TRBV19|large
TGTGCCAGTAGTATAGTTACAGGTCCATACAATGAGCAGTTCTTC
CASSIVTGPYNEQFF
>.|TRBJ2-1|TRBV19|large
TGTGCCAGTAGCCTAGGGGTTAATGAGCAGTTCTTC
CASSLGVNEQFF
>.|TRBJ1-2|TRBV12-3/TRBV12-4|medium-sized
TGTGCCAGCAGTCTCAAACGGGAGTCCAACTATGGCTACACCTTC
CASSLKRESNYGYTF
>.|TRBJ2-2|TRBV7-2|medium-sized
TGTGCCAGCACGAACACCGGGGAGCTGTTTTTT
CASTNTGELFF
>TRBD1|TRBJ2-7|TRBV7-2|.
TGTGCCAGCAGCTTAGGGGCAGGGGGACACGAGCAGTACTTC
CASSLGAGGHEQYF
>TRBD2|TRBJ2-1|TRBV19|.
TGTGCCAGTAGTACATATAGCGGGGTTTACAATGAGCAGTTCTTC
CASSTYSGVYNEQFF
>.|TRBJ2-3|TRBV29-1|.
TGCAGCGTTGTATACCGGTATACGCAGTATTTT
CSVVYRYTQYF
>.|TRBJ2-2|TRBV4-3|medium-sized
TGCGCCAGCAGCCAGCAGTCAATTGCCGGGGAGCTGTTTTTT
CASSQQSIAGELFF
>.|TRBJ2-7|TRBV9|medium-sized
TGTGCCAGCAGCGTAGGGCCCGGTTACGAGCAGTACTTC
CASSVGPGYEQYF
>.|TRBJ2-6|TRBV6-5|.
TGTGCCAGCAGTTCCTCCGACAGCATCTCTGAGGCCAACGTCCTGACCTTC
CASSSSDSISEANVLTF
>TRBD1|TRBJ2-3|TRBV7-2|large
TGTGCCAGCAGCTCGGATCCAGGGGGAAGGGGCACAGATACGCAGTATTTT
CASSSDPGGRGTDTQYF
>.|TRBJ2-1|TRBV27|medium-sized
TGTGCCAGCAGTTTAAGGGCGGGTTACAATGAGCAGTTCTTC
CASSLRAGYNEQFF
>TRBD2|TRBJ2-7|TRBV7-2|medium-sized
TGTGCCAGCAGCTCGGGACTAGCGTGGGAGCAGTACTTC
CASSSGLAWEQYF
>.|TRBJ2-2|TRBV19|few
TGTGCCAGTAGTAATCGACAGGCGGGCACCGGGGAGCTGTTTTTT
CASSNRQAGTGELFF
>.|TRBJ2-7|TRBV5-6|medium-sized
TGTGCCAGCAGCTTCCTACATGGGACCTACGAGCAGTACTTC
CASSFLHGTYEQYF
>.|TRBJ2-2|TRBV2|large
TGTGTGGGAGGCGGCCTAGCGACCGGGGAGCTGTTTTTT
CVGGGLATGELFF
>TRBD1|TRBJ1-5|TRBV20-1|large
TGCAGTGCTAGAGATAAGTGGACAGGGGGCGTATCAGGCTCTCAGCCCCAGCATTTT
CSARDKWTGGVSGSQPQHF
>.|TRBJ2-7|TRBV6-1|large
TGTGCCAGCAGTGAAGTGGGGGGCTCCTACGAGCAGTACTTC
CASSEVGGSYEQYF
>.|TRBJ1-1|TRBV19|large
TGTGCCAGTAGTACAGGACGGGGGGAGAACACTGAAGCTTTCTTT
CASSTGRGENTEAFF
>TRBD1|TRBJ2-1|TRBV4-3|medium-sized
TGCGCCAGCAGCCATCTCAGGGGGAAAGACGATGAGCAGTTCTTC
CASSHLRGKDDEQFF
>.|TRBJ1-2|TRBV5-6|hyperexpanded
TGTGCCAGCAGCTTGGAAGTTGGCAGCGAGACCTATGGCTACACCTTC
CASSLEVGSETYGYTF
>TRBD1|TRBJ2-7|TRBV29-1|medium-sized
TGCAGCGTTGAAATAGGGGACAGGGGCTACGAGCAGTACTTC
CSVEIGDRGYEQYF
>.|TRBJ2-5|TRBV12-5|medium-sized
TGTGCTAGTCGGACTTCGGGACAAGAGACCCAGTACTTC
CASRTSGQETQYF
>.|TRBJ2-3|TRBV24-1|medium-sized
TGTGCCACCAGTGATACGACCAACAGTGGCACAGATACGCAGTATTTT
CATSDTTNSGTDTQYF
>.|TRBJ2-7|TRBV20-1|medium-sized
TGCAGTGCTAGAGCCCAGGGATCCTACGAGCAGTACTTC
CSARAQGSYEQYF
>.|TRBJ1-4|TRBV6-5|medium-sized
TGTGCCAGCAGTTACTCGCTTGCGGGCGTTGGGGAAAAACTGTTTTTT
CASSYSLAGVGEKLFF
>TRBD2|TRBJ2-1|TRBV19|large
TGTGCCAGTAAGGAGAGCGGGGGGGCGGAGGCTCTCAATGAGCAGTTCTTC
CASKESGGAEALNEQFF
>.|TRBJ1-5|TRBV19|medium-sized
TGTGCCAGTAGTATTATCGACACCCACAATCAGCCCCAGCATTTT
CASSIIDTHNQPQHF
>TRBD1|TRBJ1-2|TRBV27|large
TGTGCCAGCACCGCGTACAACAGGGGCTCTAGCGGCTACACCTTC
CASTAYNRGSSGYTF
>TRBD1|TRBJ1-2|TRBV29-1|large
TGCAGCGTGCCAAAAGGGACAGGGGTGGGCTATGGCTACACCTTC
CSVPKGTGVGYGYTF
>TRBD1|TRBJ1-1|TRBV19|large
TGTGCCAGTAGTATAGTGTGGTTGGGACAGGGGAACACTGAAGCTTTCTTT
CASSIVWLGQGNTEAFF
>.|TRBJ2-3|TRBV29-1|medium-sized
TGCAGCGTTGAAGATTCGGCAGAAAGGCTGCAGTATTTT
CSVEDSAERLQYF